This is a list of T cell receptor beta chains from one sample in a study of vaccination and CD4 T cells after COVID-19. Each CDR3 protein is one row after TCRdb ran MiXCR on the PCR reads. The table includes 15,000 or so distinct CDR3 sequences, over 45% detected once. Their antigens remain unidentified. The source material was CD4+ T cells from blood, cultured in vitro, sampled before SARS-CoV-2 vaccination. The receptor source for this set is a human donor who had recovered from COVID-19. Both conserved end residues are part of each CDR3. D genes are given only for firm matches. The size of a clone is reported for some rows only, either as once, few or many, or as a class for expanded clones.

cdr3_nt: TGTGCCAGCAGCCGGGACAGGGTGCGAGAGGAGACCCAGTACTTC
cdr3_aa: CASSRDRVREETQYF
j_call: TRBJ2-5
v_call: TRBV6-1
clone_size: -
d_call: TRBD1

cdr3_nt: TGCAGTGCTAGAGATCCCATCAGGACTGAAGCTTTCTTT
cdr3_aa: CSARDPIRTEAFF
j_call: TRBJ1-1
v_call: TRBV20-1
clone_size: -
d_call: -

cdr3_nt: TGTGCCAACAGCGCTCAGGGGGGTACGAATTCACCCCTCCACTTT
cdr3_aa: CANSAQGGTNSPLHF
j_call: TRBJ1-6
v_call: TRBV2
clone_size: once
d_call: TRBD1

cdr3_nt: TGTGCCAGCAGCCCCGGACTAGCGGGAGTTGAGACCCAGTACTTC
cdr3_aa: CASSPGLAGVETQYF
j_call: TRBJ2-5
v_call: TRBV11-3
clone_size: -
d_call: TRBD2

cdr3_nt: TGTGCCTGGAGTGTACAAGGGCGGCTTGGCTACACCTTC
cdr3_aa: CAWSVQGRLGYTF
j_call: TRBJ1-2
v_call: TRBV30
clone_size: -
d_call: -

cdr3_nt: TGCAGTGCTAGAGACGCCGGGACACCCACAGATACGCAGTATTTT
cdr3_aa: CSARDAGTPTDTQYF
j_call: TRBJ2-3
v_call: TRBV20-1
clone_size: few
d_call: -

cdr3_nt: TGTGCCAGCAGCCAAGACGGGACTAGCGGTTACAATGAGCAGTTCTTC
cdr3_aa: CASSQDGTSGYNEQFF
j_call: TRBJ2-1
v_call: TRBV4-2
clone_size: -
d_call: TRBD2

cdr3_nt: TGTGCCAGTAGCCCTCATTGGACTAGCACAGATACGCAGTACTTT
cdr3_aa: CASSPHWTSTDTQYF
j_call: TRBJ2-3
v_call: TRBV19
clone_size: -
d_call: TRBD2

cdr3_nt: TGTGCCAGCAGCGCCAGATCGGGGGACTACGAGCAGTACTTC
cdr3_aa: CASSARSGDYEQYF
j_call: TRBJ2-7
v_call: TRBV9
clone_size: -
d_call: -

cdr3_nt: TGTGCCAGTCGCAATTTGGCAGGGGGCATTCAGCCCCAGCATTTT
cdr3_aa: CASRNLAGGIQPQHF
j_call: TRBJ1-5
v_call: TRBV19
clone_size: -
d_call: TRBD1

cdr3_nt: TGCAGTGCCCATACTAGCGGAGGCTCCTACAATGAGCAGTTCTTC
cdr3_aa: CSAHTSGGSYNEQFF
j_call: TRBJ2-1
v_call: TRBV20-1
clone_size: -
d_call: TRBD2

cdr3_nt: TGCAGTGCTTCTAAAGCTAGCGGGATAGGCGAGCAGTACTTC
cdr3_aa: CSASKASGIGEQYF
j_call: TRBJ2-7
v_call: TRBV20-1
clone_size: once
d_call: TRBD2

cdr3_nt: TGTGCCAGCAGCTTAGAGTACGGGGGCGGCTACACCTTC
cdr3_aa: CASSLEYGGGYTF
j_call: TRBJ1-2
v_call: TRBV7-6
clone_size: few
d_call: -

cdr3_nt: TGTGCCAGCAGGGAGGCGCGGTACTCTGGAAACACCATATATTTT
cdr3_aa: CASREARYSGNTIYF
j_call: TRBJ1-3
v_call: TRBV28
clone_size: -
d_call: -

cdr3_nt: TGCAGTGCTAGCTTGGGACAGGATAATTCACCCCTCCACTTT
cdr3_aa: CSASLGQDNSPLHF
j_call: TRBJ1-6
v_call: TRBV20-1
clone_size: -
d_call: TRBD1

cdr3_nt: TGTGCCAGCAGGAAGCGGGAGATGGAGACCCAGTACTTC
cdr3_aa: CASRKREMETQYF
j_call: TRBJ2-5
v_call: TRBV7-9
clone_size: -
d_call: TRBD2

cdr3_nt: TGTGCCAGCAGTGTCGAGGCGCCAGATACGCAGTATTTT
cdr3_aa: CASSVEAPDTQYF
j_call: TRBJ2-3
v_call: TRBV6-1
clone_size: -
d_call: -

cdr3_nt: TGCAGCGTTGGACGCGGCGGGAGCGCTTACAATGAGCAGTTCTTC
cdr3_aa: CSVGRGGSAYNEQFF
j_call: TRBJ2-1
v_call: TRBV29-1
clone_size: -
d_call: TRBD2

cdr3_nt: TGTGCCAGCAGAATTACACTACCTACTAGCACAGATACGCAGTATTTT
cdr3_aa: CASRITLPTSTDTQYF
j_call: TRBJ2-3
v_call: TRBV2
clone_size: -
d_call: -

cdr3_nt: TGCGCCAGCAGCCAACCAGGGCTCGAGCAGTACTTC
cdr3_aa: CASSQPGLEQYF
j_call: TRBJ2-7
v_call: TRBV10-1
clone_size: -
d_call: -

cdr3_nt: TGTGCCAGCAGTTTGGTTACAGGGACAAATCAGCCCCAGCATTTT
cdr3_aa: CASSLVTGTNQPQHF
j_call: TRBJ1-5
v_call: TRBV12-3/TRBV12-4
clone_size: -
d_call: -

cdr3_nt: TGTGCCATCAGTGTATCTAGCGGGAGAAGCGGGGGCTCCTACAATGAGCAGTTCTTC
cdr3_aa: CAISVSSGRSGGSYNEQFF
j_call: TRBJ2-1
v_call: TRBV10-3
clone_size: -
d_call: TRBD2

cdr3_nt: TGTGCCAGCAAGTCTACTAGCGGGAGCCCAGATACGCAGTATTTT
cdr3_aa: CASKSTSGSPDTQYF
j_call: TRBJ2-3
v_call: TRBV2
clone_size: -
d_call: TRBD2

cdr3_nt: TGTGCCAGCAGCTTGAGCGGGAGCCGATTTGAAGATACGCAGTATTTT
cdr3_aa: CASSLSGSRFEDTQYF
j_call: TRBJ2-3
v_call: TRBV5-4
clone_size: -
d_call: TRBD2

cdr3_nt: TGTGCCAGCGGGACAGGGGGCGTTGGCTACACCTTC
cdr3_aa: CASGTGGVGYTF
j_call: TRBJ1-2
v_call: TRBV2
clone_size: few
d_call: TRBD1

cdr3_nt: TGTGCCAGCCGGGCCCGAGGGGGCGGGGAGACCCAGTACTTC
cdr3_aa: CASRARGGGETQYF
j_call: TRBJ2-5
v_call: TRBV7-9
clone_size: few
d_call: TRBD1

cdr3_nt: TGTGCCACCAGCGCCCCTGATTACACCATATATTTT
cdr3_aa: CATSAPDYTIYF
j_call: TRBJ1-3
v_call: TRBV24-1
clone_size: few
d_call: -

cdr3_nt: TGTGCCAGCAGTTACGGGAGGTTTGAGACCCAGTACTTC
cdr3_aa: CASSYGRFETQYF
j_call: TRBJ2-5
v_call: TRBV6-5
clone_size: few
d_call: -

cdr3_nt: TGTGCCAGCAGCTCCCGCGGGACAGGGGTTGGAACAGATACGCAGTATTTT
cdr3_aa: CASSSRGTGVGTDTQYF
j_call: TRBJ2-3
v_call: TRBV7-9
clone_size: -
d_call: TRBD1

cdr3_nt: TGTGCCAGCAGCCCGGACCGAGGACAGGGGGTTTCACCCCTCCACTTT
cdr3_aa: CASSPDRGQGVSPLHF
j_call: TRBJ1-6
v_call: TRBV3-1
clone_size: once
d_call: TRBD1

cdr3_nt: TGTGCCTGGAGTGTACTTGTTCGAAGTGAGCAGTTCTTC
cdr3_aa: CAWSVLVRSEQFF
j_call: TRBJ2-1
v_call: TRBV30
clone_size: -
d_call: -

cdr3_nt: TGTGCCATCGGGGGACAGGGGCGGAACACTGAAGCTTTCTTT
cdr3_aa: CAIGGQGRNTEAFF
j_call: TRBJ1-1
v_call: TRBV10-3
clone_size: few
d_call: TRBD1

cdr3_nt: TGCAGTGCTAGAGAAAACCGGGACTACGAGCAGTACTTC
cdr3_aa: CSARENRDYEQYF
j_call: TRBJ2-7
v_call: TRBV20-1
clone_size: -
d_call: -

cdr3_nt: TGTGCCAGCAGCTCTAGGACAGCAGGCACAGATACGCAGTATTTT
cdr3_aa: CASSSRTAGTDTQYF
j_call: TRBJ2-3
v_call: TRBV7-2
clone_size: -
d_call: -

cdr3_nt: TGTGCCAGCAGTAAGGCAGGGGGGTCTCGGCCCCAGCATTTT
cdr3_aa: CASSKAGGSRPQHF
j_call: TRBJ1-5
v_call: TRBV28
clone_size: -
d_call: TRBD1

cdr3_nt: TGTGCCAGCAGCCCCCGGAGTACACTTAATGAAAAACTGTTTTTT
cdr3_aa: CASSPRSTLNEKLFF
j_call: TRBJ1-4
v_call: TRBV7-9
clone_size: -
d_call: -

cdr3_nt: TGTGCCACCAGTGAGTCGGGGGGGGGCATTCAGTACTTC
cdr3_aa: CATSESGGGIQYF
j_call: TRBJ2-4
v_call: TRBV24-1
clone_size: medium-sized
d_call: TRBD2

cdr3_nt: TGTGCCATCAAGGGGGGAGAGACCCAGTACTTC
cdr3_aa: CAIKGGETQYF
j_call: TRBJ2-5
v_call: TRBV10-3
clone_size: -
d_call: -

cdr3_nt: TGTGCCAGCAGTGAGGGGGCTAGCACAGATACGCAGTATTTT
cdr3_aa: CASSEGASTDTQYF
j_call: TRBJ2-3
v_call: TRBV6-4
clone_size: few
d_call: -

cdr3_nt: TGTGCCAGCAGTACCCGGTCCGGTTACTACGAGCAGTACTTC
cdr3_aa: CASSTRSGYYEQYF
j_call: TRBJ2-7
v_call: TRBV27
clone_size: few
d_call: -

cdr3_nt: TGCAGTGCTGGCTTCCAGGGGACCACTGAAGCTTTCTTT
cdr3_aa: CSAGFQGTTEAFF
j_call: TRBJ1-1
v_call: TRBV20-1
clone_size: -
d_call: -

cdr3_nt: TGCAGTGCTAGGGGTTCAGACGGAACCATTCAGTACTTC
cdr3_aa: CSARGSDGTIQYF
j_call: TRBJ2-4
v_call: TRBV20-1
clone_size: once
d_call: -

cdr3_nt: TGTGCCAGCAGCCCAGGACACCTGAACACTGAAGCTTTCTTT
cdr3_aa: CASSPGHLNTEAFF
j_call: TRBJ1-1
v_call: TRBV3-1
clone_size: -
d_call: -

cdr3_nt: TGCAGCGTTGAGGGTTGGGGGGCGGACATTCAGTACTTC
cdr3_aa: CSVEGWGADIQYF
j_call: TRBJ2-4
v_call: TRBV29-1
clone_size: -
d_call: -

cdr3_nt: TGTGCCAGCAGCTTAGGCGGCGGGGTAATCACAGATACGCAGTATTTT
cdr3_aa: CASSLGGGVITDTQYF
j_call: TRBJ2-3
v_call: TRBV7-6
clone_size: few
d_call: -

cdr3_nt: TGTGCCACCAGTGATCCGAACATTGGGAAAGAGACCCAGTACTTC
cdr3_aa: CATSDPNIGKETQYF
j_call: TRBJ2-5
v_call: TRBV24-1
clone_size: -
d_call: -

cdr3_nt: TGTGCCAGTCGATGGACTAGCGGGATTAGCACAGATACGCAGTATTTT
cdr3_aa: CASRWTSGISTDTQYF
j_call: TRBJ2-3
v_call: TRBV19
clone_size: -
d_call: TRBD2

cdr3_nt: TGTGCCAGCAGTTACACAGGGACTAGTAAAGACGAGCAGTACTTC
cdr3_aa: CASSYTGTSKDEQYF
j_call: TRBJ2-7
v_call: TRBV6-2/TRBV6-3
clone_size: -
d_call: TRBD2

cdr3_nt: TGTGCCAGCAGTTTTGGTCGGGAGAACACCGGGGAGCTGTTTTTT
cdr3_aa: CASSFGRENTGELFF
j_call: TRBJ2-2
v_call: TRBV12-3/TRBV12-4
clone_size: -
d_call: -

cdr3_nt: TGTGCCAGCAGCAGCAGCGGGGGGAATGAGCAGTTCTTC
cdr3_aa: CASSSSGGNEQFF
j_call: TRBJ2-1
v_call: TRBV7-9
clone_size: -
d_call: TRBD2

cdr3_nt: TGTGCCACCAGCAGAGAAGAGTACACTGAAGCTTTCTTT
cdr3_aa: CATSREEYTEAFF
j_call: TRBJ1-1
v_call: TRBV15
clone_size: few
d_call: -

cdr3_nt: TGTGCCAGCACAGGTGATATGAACACTGAAGCTTTCTTT
cdr3_aa: CASTGDMNTEAFF
j_call: TRBJ1-1
v_call: TRBV2
clone_size: -
d_call: -

cdr3_nt: TGCAGCGTTGAACCCCTAGCGGGACAAGAGACCCAGTACTTC
cdr3_aa: CSVEPLAGQETQYF
j_call: TRBJ2-5
v_call: TRBV29-1
clone_size: -
d_call: TRBD2

cdr3_nt: TGTGCCAGCAGCTGGTTGACTAGCCACGAGCAGTACTTC
cdr3_aa: CASSWLTSHEQYF
j_call: TRBJ2-7
v_call: TRBV5-4
clone_size: few
d_call: TRBD2

cdr3_nt: TGCAGCGTTGAGCAGGACACCGGGGAGCTGTTTTTT
cdr3_aa: CSVEQDTGELFF
j_call: TRBJ2-2
v_call: TRBV29-1
clone_size: few
d_call: -

cdr3_nt: TGTGCCAGCAGCTTATCGTACATGGGCCGCGGGGCTTTCTTT
cdr3_aa: CASSLSYMGRGAFF
j_call: TRBJ1-1
v_call: TRBV7-6
clone_size: few
d_call: -

cdr3_nt: TGCAGTGCTAGAGATAGCGGGTCCAACTTCGATCAGCCCCAGCATTTT
cdr3_aa: CSARDSGSNFDQPQHF
j_call: TRBJ1-5
v_call: TRBV20-1
clone_size: -
d_call: -